This T cell receptor (beta chain) was sequenced for a study of blood T cells in healthy people across ages. Study-level results: Samples with more naive T cells showed higher observed beta diversity.

This CDR3 region has 14 residues. The germline V gene has CDR1 SGHRS and CDR2 YFSETQ. V was shortened by 4 bases and J by 7 bases, with 18 bases between the two germline ends. Details on this clonotype: As yet, its antigen is unknown.

Primers used in a second PCR of roughly 6 to 11 cycles were a sample-barcoded 5' primer and a J-beta primer mix. The authors tagged each cDNA molecule using a template-switch adaptor with 12 random nucleotides. TCRdb re-called the 5' RACE reads with MiXCR, one entry per CDR3 protein. The sample lists under 2,000,000 distinct CDR3 sequences, approximately 50% occurring once. This TCR was sampled from a woman aged 40 to 50 in good health. This chain connects TRBV5-1 to TRBJ2-7; D might be TRBD2 (6 bases). Sequencing used blood. CDR3 loop: CASSGGTRNDEQYF. The CDR3 bases are TGCGCCAGCAGCGGAGGGACTCGCAACGATGAGCAGTACTTC.